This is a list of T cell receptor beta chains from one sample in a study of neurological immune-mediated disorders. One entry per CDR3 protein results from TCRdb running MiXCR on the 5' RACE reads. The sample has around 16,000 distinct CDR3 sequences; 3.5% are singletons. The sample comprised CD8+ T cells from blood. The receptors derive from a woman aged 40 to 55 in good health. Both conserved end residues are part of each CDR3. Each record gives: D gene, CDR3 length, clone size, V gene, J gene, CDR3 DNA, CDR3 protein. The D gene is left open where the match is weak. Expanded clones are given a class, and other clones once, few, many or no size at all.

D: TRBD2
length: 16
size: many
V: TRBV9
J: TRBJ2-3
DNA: TGTGCCAGCAGCGTAGAGGCGGGAGAATGGACAGATACGCAGTATTTT
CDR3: CASSVEAGEWTDTQYF

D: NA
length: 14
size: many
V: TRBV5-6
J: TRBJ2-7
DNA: TGTGCCAGCACCCCCCTACGGGACCACTACGAGCAGTACTTC
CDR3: CASTPLRDHYEQYF

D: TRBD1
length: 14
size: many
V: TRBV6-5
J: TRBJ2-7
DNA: TGTGCCAGCAGTTATGAGACAGGGGGCGGCGAGCAGTACTTC
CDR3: CASSYETGGGEQYF

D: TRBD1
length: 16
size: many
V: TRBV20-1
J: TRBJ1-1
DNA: TGCAGTGCTAGAGATGAGGGACAGGTCGAGGTCACTGAAGCTTTCTTT
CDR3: CSARDEGQVEVTEAFF

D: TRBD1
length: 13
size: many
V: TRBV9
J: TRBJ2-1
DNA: TGTGCCAGCAGCATAACAGGGGGTCCTGAGCAGTTCTTC
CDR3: CASSITGGPEQFF

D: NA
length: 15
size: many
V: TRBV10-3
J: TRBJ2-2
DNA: TGTGCCATCAAAAACCCACCCGCGAACACCGGGGAGCTGTTTTTT
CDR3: CAIKNPPANTGELFF

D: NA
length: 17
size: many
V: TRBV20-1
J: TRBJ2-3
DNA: TGCAGTGCTATCTTACGCCGAAGCAGACCTAGCACAGATACGCAGTATTTT
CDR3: CSAILRRSRPSTDTQYF

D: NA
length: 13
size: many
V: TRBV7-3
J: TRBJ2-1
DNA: TGTGCCGCTGGGAGAGGGGCGGGGAATGAGCAGTTCTTC
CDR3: CAAGRGAGNEQFF

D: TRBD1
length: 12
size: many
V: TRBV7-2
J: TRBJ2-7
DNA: TGTGCCAGCAGCGGGGACAGCTACGAGCAGTACTTC
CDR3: CASSGDSYEQYF

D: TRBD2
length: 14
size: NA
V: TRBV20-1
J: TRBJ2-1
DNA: TGCAGTGCTAGCGAGCGGGGCTACTACAATGAGCAGTTCTTC
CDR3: CSASERGYYNEQFF

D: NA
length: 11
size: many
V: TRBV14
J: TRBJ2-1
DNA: TGTGCCAGCAGCTTCGGGGTTGAGCAGTTCTTC
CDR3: CASSFGVEQFF

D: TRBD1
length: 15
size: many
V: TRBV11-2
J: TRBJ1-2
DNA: TGTGCCAGCAGCTCGACAGGGAAGGGAAACTATGGCTACACCTTC
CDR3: CASSSTGKGNYGYTF

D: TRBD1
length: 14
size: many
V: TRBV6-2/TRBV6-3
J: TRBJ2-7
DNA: TGTGCCAGCAGTAGGGGGACAGGGCCCAGCGAGCAGTACTTC
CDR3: CASSRGTGPSEQYF

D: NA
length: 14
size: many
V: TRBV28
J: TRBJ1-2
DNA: TGTGCCAGCAGTTTAGTCCGGGTGAACTATGGCTACACCTTC
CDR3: CASSLVRVNYGYTF

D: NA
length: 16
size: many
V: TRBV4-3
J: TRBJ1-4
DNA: TGCGCCAGCAGCCCCCTCAAGGGGGAGAGGCATGAAAAACTGTTTTTT
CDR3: CASSPLKGERHEKLFF

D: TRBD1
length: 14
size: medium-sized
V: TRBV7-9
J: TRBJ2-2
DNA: TGTGCCAGTCCCGGGACAGGGCCCACCGGGGAGCTGTTTTTT
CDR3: CASPGTGPTGELFF

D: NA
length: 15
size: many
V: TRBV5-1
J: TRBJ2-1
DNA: TGCGCCAGCAGCCTAGCCAAGTCGGCCTACAATGAGCAGTTCTTC
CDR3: CASSLAKSAYNEQFF

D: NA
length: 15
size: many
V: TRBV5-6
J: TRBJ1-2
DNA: TGTGCCAGCAGCTTCGGCCCGGGGCAGAACTATGGCTACACCTTC
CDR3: CASSFGPGQNYGYTF

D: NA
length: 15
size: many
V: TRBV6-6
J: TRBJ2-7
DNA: TGTGCCAGCAGTTCCTTCCGGGACCCCGCCTACGAGCAGTACTTC
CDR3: CASSSFRDPAYEQYF

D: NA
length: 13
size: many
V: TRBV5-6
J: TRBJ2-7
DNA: TGTGCCAGCAGCTGGACCCTCTCCTACGAGCAGTACTTC
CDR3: CASSWTLSYEQYF

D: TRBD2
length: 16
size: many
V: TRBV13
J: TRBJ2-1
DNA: TGTGCCAGCAGCTTAGGGACTAGCGGCTCCTACAATGAGCAGTTCTTC
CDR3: CASSLGTSGSYNEQFF

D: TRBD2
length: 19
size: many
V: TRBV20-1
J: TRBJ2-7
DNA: TGCAGTGGGCTCGCCGGGACTAGCGGGAGTATGCCCTCCTCCTACGAGCAGTACTTC
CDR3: CSGLAGTSGSMPSSYEQYF

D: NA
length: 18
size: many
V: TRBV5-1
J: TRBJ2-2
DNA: TGCGCCAGCAGCTTTTTGCCCGACCAAGGCCTGACTGTCGGGGAGCTGTTTTTT
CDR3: CASSFLPDQGLTVGELFF

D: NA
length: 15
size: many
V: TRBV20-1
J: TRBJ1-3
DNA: TGCAGTGCCTCACCCCAGGGCACCTCTGGAAACACCATATATTTT
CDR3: CSASPQGTSGNTIYF

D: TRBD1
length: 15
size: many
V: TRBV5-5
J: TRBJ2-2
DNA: TGTGCCAGCAGCGAGGGGGCGCGAGACACCGGGGAGCTGTTTTTT
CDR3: CASSEGARDTGELFF

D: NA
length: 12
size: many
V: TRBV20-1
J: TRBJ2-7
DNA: TGCAGTGCCAGAAGATTAGCCTACGAGCAGTACTTC
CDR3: CSARRLAYEQYF

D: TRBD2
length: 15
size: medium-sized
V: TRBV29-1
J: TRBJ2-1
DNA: TGCAGCGTGGAAAGCGGGAGGGCTGTGTACAATGAGCAGTTCTTC
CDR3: CSVESGRAVYNEQFF

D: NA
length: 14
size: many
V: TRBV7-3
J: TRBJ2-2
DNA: TGTGCCAGCAGTTATAGACCCGGTCACGGGGAGCTGTTTTTT
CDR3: CASSYRPGHGELFF

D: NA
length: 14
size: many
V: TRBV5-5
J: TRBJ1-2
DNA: TGTGCCAGCAGCTTGGGTTCGGGGGTTGGAGGCTACACCTTC
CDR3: CASSLGSGVGGYTF

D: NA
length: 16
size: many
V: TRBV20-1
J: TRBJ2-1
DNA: TGCAGTGCTTCTAACTACCACCCTCTCGAGGTAGATGAGCAGTTCTTC
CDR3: CSASNYHPLEVDEQFF

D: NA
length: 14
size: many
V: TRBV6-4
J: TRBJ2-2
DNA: TGTGCCAGCAGTGACGGGACGAACACCGGGGAGCTGTTTTTT
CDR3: CASSDGTNTGELFF

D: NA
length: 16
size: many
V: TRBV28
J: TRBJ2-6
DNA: TGTGCCAGCAGTCCCGGGACCCCGTCTGGGGCCAACGTCCTGACTTTC
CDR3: CASSPGTPSGANVLTF

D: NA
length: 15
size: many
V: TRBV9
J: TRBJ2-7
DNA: TGTGCCAGCAGCCCCCGGCAGGGGCCAATCTACGAGCAGTACTTC
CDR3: CASSPRQGPIYEQYF

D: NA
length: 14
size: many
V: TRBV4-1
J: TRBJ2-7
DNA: TGCGCCAGCAGCCCCTTCGGGGAAGACTACGAGCAGTACTTC
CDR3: CASSPFGEDYEQYF

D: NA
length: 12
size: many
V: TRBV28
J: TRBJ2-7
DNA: TGTGCCAGCAGTCCAGTGGGTTACGAGCAGTACTTC
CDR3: CASSPVGYEQYF

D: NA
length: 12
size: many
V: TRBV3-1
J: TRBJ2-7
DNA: TGTGCCAGCAGCGCACAGAGCGACGAGCAGTACTTC
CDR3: CASSAQSDEQYF

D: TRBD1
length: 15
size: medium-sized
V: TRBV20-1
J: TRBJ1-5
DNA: TGCAGTGCCCCAGGGACAGGGGAAGTGAAGCAGCCCCAGCATTTT
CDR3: CSAPGTGEVKQPQHF

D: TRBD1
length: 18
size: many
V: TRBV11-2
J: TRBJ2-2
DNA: TGTGCCAGCAGCGATGGACAGGGGCCACGGCCTAACACCGGGGAGCTGTTTTTT
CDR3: CASSDGQGPRPNTGELFF

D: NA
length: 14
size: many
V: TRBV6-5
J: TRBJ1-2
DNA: TGTGCCAGCAGTCCCGGGACACCCAACTATGGCTACACCTTC
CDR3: CASSPGTPNYGYTF

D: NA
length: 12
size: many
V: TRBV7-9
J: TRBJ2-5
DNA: TGTGCCAGCACTAGACCCGGGCTGACCCAGTACTTC
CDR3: CASTRPGLTQYF

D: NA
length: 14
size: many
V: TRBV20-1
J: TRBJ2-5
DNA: TGCAGTGCTAGAGATGTACGTCGTTTAAAGACCCAGTACTTC
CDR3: CSARDVRRLKTQYF

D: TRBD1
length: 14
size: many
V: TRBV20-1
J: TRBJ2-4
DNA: TGCAGTGCCCCGAACAGGGGATCCAAAAACATTCAGTACTTC
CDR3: CSAPNRGSKNIQYF

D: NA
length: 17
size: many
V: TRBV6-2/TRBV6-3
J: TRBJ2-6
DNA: TGTGCCAGCAGCTGGGACACCCTAGACTCTGGGGCCAACGTCCTGACTTTC
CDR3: CASSWDTLDSGANVLTF

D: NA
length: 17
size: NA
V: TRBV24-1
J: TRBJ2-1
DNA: TGTGCCACCAGTGATTTTCAGGGGAAGTTCGGGGACAATGAGCAGTTCTTC
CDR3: CATSDFQGKFGDNEQFF

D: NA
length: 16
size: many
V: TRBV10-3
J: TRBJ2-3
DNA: TGTGCCATCAGTGGCCCTGGGCGAACTAGCACAGATACGCAGTATTTT
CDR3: CAISGPGRTSTDTQYF

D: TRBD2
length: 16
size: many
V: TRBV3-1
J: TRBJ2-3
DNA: TGTGCCAGCAGCCCCGGGGGGGCGCGGGAAACAGATACGCAGTATTTT
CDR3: CASSPGGARETDTQYF

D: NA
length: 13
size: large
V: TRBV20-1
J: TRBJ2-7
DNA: TGCAGTGCTAGACCCAAGGGGTTCTACGAGCAGTACTTC
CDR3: CSARPKGFYEQYF

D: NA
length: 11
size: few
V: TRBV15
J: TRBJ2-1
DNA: TGTGCCACCAGCACAGGGAATGAGCAGTTCTTC
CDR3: CATSTGNEQFF

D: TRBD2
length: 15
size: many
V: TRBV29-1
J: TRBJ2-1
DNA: TGCAGCGTTGCCCTGACTAGCGGGAGGGGTGATGAGCAGTTCTTC
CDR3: CSVALTSGRGDEQFF

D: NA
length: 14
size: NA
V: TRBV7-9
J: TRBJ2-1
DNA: TGTGCCAGCAGCCAAGACCGGGACATAGGGGAGCAGTTCTTC
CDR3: CASSQDRDIGEQFF

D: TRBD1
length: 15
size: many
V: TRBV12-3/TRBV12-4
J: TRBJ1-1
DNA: TGTGCCAGCACACGACAGGGGGTCGGGAACACTGAAGCTTTCTTT
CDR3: CASTRQGVGNTEAFF

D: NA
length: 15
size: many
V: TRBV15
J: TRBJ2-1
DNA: TGTGCCACCAGCAGGATCACTGACGGCTACAATGAGCAGTTCTTC
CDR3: CATSRITDGYNEQFF

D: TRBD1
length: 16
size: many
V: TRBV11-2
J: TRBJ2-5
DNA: TGTGCCAGCAGCGATCCCCGGGACAGGGGCCCAGGGGCCCAGTACTTC
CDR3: CASSDPRDRGPGAQYF

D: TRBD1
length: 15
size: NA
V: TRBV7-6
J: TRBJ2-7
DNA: TGTGCCAGCAGCTTAGTGGACAGGGGGAATGACGAGCAGTACTTC
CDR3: CASSLVDRGNDEQYF

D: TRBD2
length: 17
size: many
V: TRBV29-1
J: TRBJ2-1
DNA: TGCAGCGTTGAGTCGAAGCTAGCGGCCAGCTCCTACAATGAGCAGTTCTTC
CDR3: CSVESKLAASSYNEQFF

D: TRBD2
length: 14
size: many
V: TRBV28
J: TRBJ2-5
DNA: TGTGCCAGCAGTTTTCAGCGGGAGTTCGAGACCCAGTACTTC
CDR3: CASSFQREFETQYF